The 7 T cell receptor beta chains below come from one sample, sequenced in a study of control samples from healthy donors and cancer patients (dated by TCRdb to about 2020). Library generation was performed with the immunoSEQ multiplex PCR assay. TCRdb took this table from immuneACCESS and kept in-frame rearrangements with V and J called. Such tables lack part of the clones; where checked against another copy, unresolved V genes explain under half of the gap, and the rest is unexplained. For this sample the table gives roughly 59,000 clones, of which roughly 90% were detected only once. The ten largest clonotypes hold about 1.7% of the sample. The sequencing input was PBMCs. The origin of the receptors is a man aged 35-49 years with colorectal cancer.

In its sample, this clone was seen once. The V gene is TRBV4-1, the J gene TRBJ1-1; D is perhaps TRBD1 (6 bases). CDR1 and CDR2 (germline): MGHRA, YSYEKL. V shed 5 bases and J shed 1 base, with 14 bases lying between them. The CDR3 runs to 15 residues. The CDR3 protein is CASSLRVQGNTEAFF. DNA for the CDR3: TGCGCCAGCAGCTTACGTGTACAGGGGAACACTGAAGCTTTCTTT.

The chain is built from TRBV21-1 and TRBJ2-7; the D call TRBD1 from the table was never checked on the DNA. TRBV21-1 is a pseudogene. The CDR3 is 14 amino acids. Here the CDR3 reads CASSKKGDSYEQYF. CDR3 DNA: TGTGCCAGCTCAAAGAAGGGGGACTCCTACGAGCAGTACTTC.

The chain recombines TRBV7-2 with TRBJ2-5; TRBD1 is a possible D gene (6 bases). Germline CDR1 SGHTA, CDR2 FQGNSA. The length of the CDR3 is 15 residues. The V and J ends lost 1 base and 3 bases respectively, with 12 bases between them. CDR3 sequence (DNA): TGTGCCAGCAGCTTAGGTTGGCCAGGGGAAGAGACCCAGTACTTC. It specifies CASSLGWPGEETQYF.

The chain links TRBV7-2 to TRBJ2-3; D perhaps matches TRBD2 (6 bases). The germline V and J ends were trimmed by 5 bases and 2 bases, with 20 bases remaining between them. The germline gives CDR1 SGHTA, CDR2 FQGNSA. The CDR3 contains 17 residues. Written as DNA, the CDR3 is TGTGCCAGCAGCCCACGTTATAACGGGGGAGCCACAGATACGCAGTATTTT. As protein: CASSPRYNGGATDTQYF.

CDR3 residues: CASSVAGGGQNTEAFF. Here the CDR3 DNA reads TGTGCCAGCAGCGTAGCTGGCGGGGGACAGAACACTGAAGCTTTCTTT. This chain joins TRBV9 and TRBJ1-1; TRBD1 is a possible D gene (6 bases). Germline V gives CDR1 SGDLS, CDR2 YYNGEE. This CDR3 is built from 16 residues. V was pared by 0 bases and J by 1 base, with 13 bases between.

The chain uses TRBV2 and TRBJ1-5; maybe TRBD1 (6 bases). V was pared by 7 bases and J by 6 bases, with 16 bases between. The length of the CDR3 is 14 residues. The germline gives CDR1 SNHLY, CDR2 FYNNEI. CDR3 region: CASTLWGGGQPQHF. DNA of the CDR3: TGTGCCAGCACTCTGTGGGGAGGGGGTCAGCCCCAGCATTTT.

The sample holds one count of this clone. V usage is TRBV19 and J usage is TRBJ1-5; 8 nucleotides align to TRBD1. V lost 4 bases, J lost 8 bases, and 10 bases stayed unmatched. Germline CDR1 is LNHDA and CDR2 is SQIVND (reference sequence). The length of the CDR3 is 15 residues. The CDR3 DNA sequence: TGTGCCAGTAGTAGCTACCGGGACAGGCTCGAGCCCCAGCATTTT. This encodes CASSSYRDRLEPQHF.